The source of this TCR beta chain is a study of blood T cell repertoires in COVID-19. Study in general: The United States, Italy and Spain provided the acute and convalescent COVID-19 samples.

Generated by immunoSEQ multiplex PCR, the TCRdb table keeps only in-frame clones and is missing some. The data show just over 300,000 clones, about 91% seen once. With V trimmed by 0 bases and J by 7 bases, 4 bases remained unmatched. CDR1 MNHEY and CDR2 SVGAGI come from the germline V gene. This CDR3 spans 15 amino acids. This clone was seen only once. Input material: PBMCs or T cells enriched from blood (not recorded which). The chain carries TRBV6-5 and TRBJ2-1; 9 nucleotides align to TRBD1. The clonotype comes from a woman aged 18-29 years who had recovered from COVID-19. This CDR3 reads CASSYSGTGWNEQFF. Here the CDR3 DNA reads TGTGCCAGCAGTTACTCCGGGACAGGGTGGAATGAGCAGTTCTTC.